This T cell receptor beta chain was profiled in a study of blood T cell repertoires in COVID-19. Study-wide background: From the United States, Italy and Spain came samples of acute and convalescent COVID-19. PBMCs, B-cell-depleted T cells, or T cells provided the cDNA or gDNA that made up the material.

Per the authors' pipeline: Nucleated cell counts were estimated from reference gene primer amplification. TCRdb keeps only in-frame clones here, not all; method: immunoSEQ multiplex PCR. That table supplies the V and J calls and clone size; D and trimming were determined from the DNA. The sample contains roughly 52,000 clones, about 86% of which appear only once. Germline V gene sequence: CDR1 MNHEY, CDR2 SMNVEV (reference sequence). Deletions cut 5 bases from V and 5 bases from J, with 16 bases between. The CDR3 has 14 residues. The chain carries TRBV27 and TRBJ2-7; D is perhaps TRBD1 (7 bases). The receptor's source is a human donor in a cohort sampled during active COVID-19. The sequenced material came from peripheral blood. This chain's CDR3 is CASSPYRGGNEQYF. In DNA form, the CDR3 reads TGTGCCAGCAGTCCCTACAGGGGAGGAAACGAGCAGTACTTC.